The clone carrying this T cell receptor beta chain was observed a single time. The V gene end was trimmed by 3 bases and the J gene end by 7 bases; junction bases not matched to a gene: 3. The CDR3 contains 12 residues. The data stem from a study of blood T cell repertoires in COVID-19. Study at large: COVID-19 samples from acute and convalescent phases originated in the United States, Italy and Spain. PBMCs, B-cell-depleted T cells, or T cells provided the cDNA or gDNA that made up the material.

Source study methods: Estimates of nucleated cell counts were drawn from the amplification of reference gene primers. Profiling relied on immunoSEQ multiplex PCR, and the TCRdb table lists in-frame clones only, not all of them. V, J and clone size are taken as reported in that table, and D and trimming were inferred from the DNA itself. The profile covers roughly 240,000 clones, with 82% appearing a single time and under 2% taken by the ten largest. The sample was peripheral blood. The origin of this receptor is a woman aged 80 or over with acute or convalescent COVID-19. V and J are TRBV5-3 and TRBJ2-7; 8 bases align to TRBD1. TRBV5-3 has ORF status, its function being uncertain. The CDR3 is CARSWTGREQYF. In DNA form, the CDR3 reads TGTGCCAGAAGCTGGACAGGGCGGGAGCAGTACTTC.